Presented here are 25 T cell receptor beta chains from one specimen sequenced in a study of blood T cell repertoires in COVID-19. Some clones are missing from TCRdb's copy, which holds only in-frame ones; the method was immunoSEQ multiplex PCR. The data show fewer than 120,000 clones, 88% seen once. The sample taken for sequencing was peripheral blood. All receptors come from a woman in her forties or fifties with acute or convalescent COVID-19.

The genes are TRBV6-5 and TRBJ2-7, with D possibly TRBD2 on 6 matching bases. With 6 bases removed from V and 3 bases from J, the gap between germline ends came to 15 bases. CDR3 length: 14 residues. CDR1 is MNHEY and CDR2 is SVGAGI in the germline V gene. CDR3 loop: CASREGLGNYEQYF. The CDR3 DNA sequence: TGTGCCAGCAGAGAGGGACTTGGGAACTACGAGCAGTACTTC.

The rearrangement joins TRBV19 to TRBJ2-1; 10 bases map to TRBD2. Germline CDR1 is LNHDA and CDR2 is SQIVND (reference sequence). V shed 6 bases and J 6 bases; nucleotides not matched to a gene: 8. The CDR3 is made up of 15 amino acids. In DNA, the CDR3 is TGTGCCAGTAGCCGCCTAGCGGGAGTTCGCAATGAGCAGTTCTTC. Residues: CASSRLAGVRNEQFF.

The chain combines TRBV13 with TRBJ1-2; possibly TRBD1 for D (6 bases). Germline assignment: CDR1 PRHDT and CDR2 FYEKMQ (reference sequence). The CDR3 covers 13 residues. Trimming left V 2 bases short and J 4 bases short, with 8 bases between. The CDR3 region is CASSLRGIYGYTF. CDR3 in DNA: TGTGCCAGCAGCTTAAGGGGGATCTATGGCTACACCTTC.

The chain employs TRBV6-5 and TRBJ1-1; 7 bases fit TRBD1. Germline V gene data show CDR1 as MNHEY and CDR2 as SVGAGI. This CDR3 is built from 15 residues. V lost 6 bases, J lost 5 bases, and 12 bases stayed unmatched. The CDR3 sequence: CASRPVRGKRTEAFF. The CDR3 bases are TGTGCCAGCAGACCGGTCAGGGGGAAGCGGACTGAAGCTTTCTTT.

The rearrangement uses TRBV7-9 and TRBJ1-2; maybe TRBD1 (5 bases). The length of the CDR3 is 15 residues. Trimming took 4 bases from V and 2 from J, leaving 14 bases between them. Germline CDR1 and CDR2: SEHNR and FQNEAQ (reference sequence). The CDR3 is CASSYLTGGNYGYTF. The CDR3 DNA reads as TGTGCCAGCAGCTACCTAACGGGGGGGAACTATGGCTACACCTTC.

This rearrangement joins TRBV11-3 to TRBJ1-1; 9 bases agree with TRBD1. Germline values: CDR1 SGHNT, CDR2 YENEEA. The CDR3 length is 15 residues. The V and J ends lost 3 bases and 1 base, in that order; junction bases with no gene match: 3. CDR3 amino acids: CASSFGTGQNTEAFF. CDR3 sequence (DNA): TGTGCCAGCAGCTTCGGGACAGGGCAGAACACTGAAGCTTTCTTT. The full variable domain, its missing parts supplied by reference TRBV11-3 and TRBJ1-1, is EAGVVQSPRYKIIEKKQPVAFWCNPISGHNTLYWYLQNLGQGPELLIRYENEEAVDDSQLPKDRFSAERLKGVDSTLKIQPAELGDSAVYLCASSFGTGQNTEAFFGQGTRLTVV.

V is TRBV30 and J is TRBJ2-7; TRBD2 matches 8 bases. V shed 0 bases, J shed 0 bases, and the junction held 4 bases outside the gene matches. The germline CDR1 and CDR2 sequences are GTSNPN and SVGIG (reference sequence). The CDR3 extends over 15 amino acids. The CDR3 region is CAWSVRGGHSYEQYF. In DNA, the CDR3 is TGTGCCTGGAGTGTACGGGGGGGGCACTCCTACGAGCAGTACTTC.

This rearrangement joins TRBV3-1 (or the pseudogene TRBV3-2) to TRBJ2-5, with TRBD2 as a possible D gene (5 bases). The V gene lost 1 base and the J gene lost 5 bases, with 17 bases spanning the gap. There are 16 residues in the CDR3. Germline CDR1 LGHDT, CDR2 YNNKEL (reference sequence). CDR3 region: CASSQGRAGVGETQYF. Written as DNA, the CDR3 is TGTGCCAGCAGCCAAGGTCGCGCGGGCGTTGGGGAGACCCAGTACTTC.

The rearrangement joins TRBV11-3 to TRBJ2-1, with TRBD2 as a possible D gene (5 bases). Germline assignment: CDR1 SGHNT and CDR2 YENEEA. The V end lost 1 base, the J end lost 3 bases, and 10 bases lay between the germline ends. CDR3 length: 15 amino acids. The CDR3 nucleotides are TGTGCCAGCAGCTTAGGTGGCGGGCTCTACAATGAGCAGTTCTTC. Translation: CASSLGGGLYNEQFF.

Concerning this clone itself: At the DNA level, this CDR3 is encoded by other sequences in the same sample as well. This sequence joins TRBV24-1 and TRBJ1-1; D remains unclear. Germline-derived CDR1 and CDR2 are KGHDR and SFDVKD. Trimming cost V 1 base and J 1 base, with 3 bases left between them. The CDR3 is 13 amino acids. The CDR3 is CATSDLQNTEAFF. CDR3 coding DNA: TGTGCCACCAGTGATTTACAGAACACTGAAGCTTTCTTT.

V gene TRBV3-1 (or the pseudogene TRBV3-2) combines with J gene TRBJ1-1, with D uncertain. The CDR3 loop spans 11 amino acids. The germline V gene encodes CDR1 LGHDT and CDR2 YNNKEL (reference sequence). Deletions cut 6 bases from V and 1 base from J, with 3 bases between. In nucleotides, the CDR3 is TGTGCCAGCAGTCGGAACACTGAAGCTTTCTTT. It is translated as CASSRNTEAFF.

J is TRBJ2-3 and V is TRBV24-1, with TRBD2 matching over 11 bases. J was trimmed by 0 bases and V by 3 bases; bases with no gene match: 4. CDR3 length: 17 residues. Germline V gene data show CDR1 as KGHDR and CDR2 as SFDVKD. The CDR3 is CATSDMTSGISTDTQYF. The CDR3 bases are TGTGCCACCAGTGATATGACTAGCGGGATTAGCACAGATACGCAGTATTTT.

In DNA form, the CDR3 reads TGTGCCAGCAGCAAAGGTGGGACTAGCGCAACCTACGAGCAGTACTTC. Protein sequence: CASSKGGTSATYEQYF. The J gene is TRBJ2-7, the V gene TRBV6-6; TRBD2 agrees at 10 bases. This CDR3 has 16 amino acids. Trimming removed 6 bases from V and 2 bases from J; junction bases left unmatched: 10. Germline values: CDR1 MNHNY, CDR2 SVGAGI (reference sequence).

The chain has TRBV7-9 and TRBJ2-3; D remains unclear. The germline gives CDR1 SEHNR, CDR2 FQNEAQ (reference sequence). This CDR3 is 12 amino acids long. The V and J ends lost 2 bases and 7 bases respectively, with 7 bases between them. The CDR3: CASSLSLYTQYF. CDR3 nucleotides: TGTGCCAGCAGCTTATCTCTTTATACGCAGTATTTT.

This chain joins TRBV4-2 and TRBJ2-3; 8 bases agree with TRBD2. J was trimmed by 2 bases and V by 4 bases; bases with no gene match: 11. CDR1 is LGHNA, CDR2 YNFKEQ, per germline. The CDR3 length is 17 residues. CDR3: CASSPAGTSWNTDTQYF. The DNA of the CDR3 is TGTGCCAGCAGCCCAGCCGGGACTAGTTGGAACACAGATACGCAGTATTTT.

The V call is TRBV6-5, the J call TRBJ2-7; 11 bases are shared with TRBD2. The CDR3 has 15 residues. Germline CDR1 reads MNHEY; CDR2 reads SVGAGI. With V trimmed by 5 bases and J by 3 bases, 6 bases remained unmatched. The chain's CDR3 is CASSTSGRTVYEQYF. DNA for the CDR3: TGTGCCAGCAGTACTAGCGGGAGAACGGTCTACGAGCAGTACTTC.

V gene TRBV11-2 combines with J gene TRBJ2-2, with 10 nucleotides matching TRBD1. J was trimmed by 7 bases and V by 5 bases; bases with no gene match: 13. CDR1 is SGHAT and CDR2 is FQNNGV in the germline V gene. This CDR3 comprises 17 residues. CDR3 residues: CASSPRTGTGEGGELFF. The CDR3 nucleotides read TGTGCCAGCAGCCCACGAACCGGGACAGGGGAGGGCGGGGAGCTGTTTTTT. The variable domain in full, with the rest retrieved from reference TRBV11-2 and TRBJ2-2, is EAGVAQSPRYKIIEKRQSVAFWCNPISGHATLYWYQQILGQGPKLLIQFQNNGVVDDSQLPKDRFSAERLKGVDSTLKIQPAKLEDSAVYLCASSPRTGTGEGGELFFGEGSRLTVL.

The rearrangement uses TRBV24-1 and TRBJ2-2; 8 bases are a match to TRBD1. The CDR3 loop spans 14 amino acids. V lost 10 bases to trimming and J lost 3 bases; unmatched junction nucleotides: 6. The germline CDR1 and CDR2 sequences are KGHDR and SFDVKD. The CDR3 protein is CATENRGYTGELFF. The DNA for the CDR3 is TGTGCCACTGAGAACAGGGGGTACACCGGGGAGCTGTTTTTT.

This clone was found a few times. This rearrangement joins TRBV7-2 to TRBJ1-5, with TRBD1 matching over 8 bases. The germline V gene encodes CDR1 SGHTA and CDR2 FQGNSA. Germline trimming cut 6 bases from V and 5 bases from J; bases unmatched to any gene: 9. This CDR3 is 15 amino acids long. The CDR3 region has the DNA TGTGCCAGCAGACCTACAGGGGGTCCTTATCAGCCCCAGCATTTT. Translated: CASRPTGGPYQPQHF.

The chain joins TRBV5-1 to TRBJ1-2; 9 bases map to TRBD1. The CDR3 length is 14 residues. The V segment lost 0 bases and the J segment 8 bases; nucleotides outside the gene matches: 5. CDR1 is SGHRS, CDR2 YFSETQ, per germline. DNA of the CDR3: TGCGCCAGCAGCTTGGGGGACAGGGCGGGAGGCTACACCTTC. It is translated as CASSLGDRAGGYTF.

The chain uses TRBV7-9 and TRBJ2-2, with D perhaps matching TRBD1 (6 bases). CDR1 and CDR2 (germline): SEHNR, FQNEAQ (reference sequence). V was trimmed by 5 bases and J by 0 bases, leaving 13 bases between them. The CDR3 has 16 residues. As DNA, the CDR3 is TGTGCCAGCAGCCCGGAACAGGGCTCGAACACCGGGGAGCTGTTTTTT. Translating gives CASSPEQGSNTGELFF.

Here the CDR3 DNA reads TGCGCCAGCAGCTTTCAAGCTAGCGTTACCTACAATGAGCAGTTCTTC. Its protein product is CASSFQASVTYNEQFF. J is TRBJ2-1 and V is TRBV5-1; tentative D call: TRBD2 (6 bases). The CDR3 runs to 16 residues. Germline CDR1 reads SGHRS; CDR2 reads YFSETQ. V lost 2 bases to trimming and J lost 2 bases, with 14 bases between them.

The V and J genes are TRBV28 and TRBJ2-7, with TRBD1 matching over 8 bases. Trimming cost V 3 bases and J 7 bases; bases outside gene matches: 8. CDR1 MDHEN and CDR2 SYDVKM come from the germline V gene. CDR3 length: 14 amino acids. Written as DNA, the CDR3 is TGTGCCAGCAGTTTCTGGACAGGGAAAGGTGAGCAGTACTTC. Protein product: CASSFWTGKGEQYF.

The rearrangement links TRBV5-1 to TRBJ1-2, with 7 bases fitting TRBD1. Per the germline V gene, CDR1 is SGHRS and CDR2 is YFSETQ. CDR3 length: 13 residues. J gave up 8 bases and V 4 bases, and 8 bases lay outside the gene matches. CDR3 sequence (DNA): TGCGCCAGCAGCGTGGAGGGGGCGCAGGGCTACACCTTC. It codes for CASSVEGAQGYTF.

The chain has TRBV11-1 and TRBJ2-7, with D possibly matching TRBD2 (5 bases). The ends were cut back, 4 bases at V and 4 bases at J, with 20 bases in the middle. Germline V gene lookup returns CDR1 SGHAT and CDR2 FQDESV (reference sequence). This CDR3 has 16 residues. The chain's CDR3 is CASSSPIRGGPYEQYF. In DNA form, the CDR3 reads TGTGCCAGCAGCTCCCCGATACGTGGAGGTCCATACGAGCAGTACTTC.